This T cell receptor (beta chain) was profiled in a study of cytomegalovirus exposure and HLA in healthy donors. Germline CDR1 and CDR2: SGDLS and YYNGEE. The CDR3 covers 15 residues. Germline trimming cut 3 bases from V and 4 bases from J; bases unmatched to any gene: 6. The study's findings and limits: An analysis that came later showed most CMV-associated TCR beta chains appearing HLA-restricted. Three of the chains that were CMV-associated were confirmed in vitro to be specific for CMV antigens.

Primers for the PCR totalled 60 Vbeta and 13 Jbeta. Repertoires were generated with immunoSEQ multiplex PCR, while TCRdb's copy carries only in-frame clones and drops some. The data hold around 98,000 clones, with 81% observed a single time. Concerning this clone: Its antigen remains unidentified.

The V call is TRBV9, the J call TRBJ2-2, with 7 nucleotides matching TRBD1. The TCR sequence derives from a man aged 40-49 years in good health and CMV-seronegative. The specimen was PBMCs. The CDR3 region has the DNA TGTGCCAGCAGCGACCGGGACAGAGCCACCGGGGAGCTGTTTTTT. As protein: CASSDRDRATGELFF.